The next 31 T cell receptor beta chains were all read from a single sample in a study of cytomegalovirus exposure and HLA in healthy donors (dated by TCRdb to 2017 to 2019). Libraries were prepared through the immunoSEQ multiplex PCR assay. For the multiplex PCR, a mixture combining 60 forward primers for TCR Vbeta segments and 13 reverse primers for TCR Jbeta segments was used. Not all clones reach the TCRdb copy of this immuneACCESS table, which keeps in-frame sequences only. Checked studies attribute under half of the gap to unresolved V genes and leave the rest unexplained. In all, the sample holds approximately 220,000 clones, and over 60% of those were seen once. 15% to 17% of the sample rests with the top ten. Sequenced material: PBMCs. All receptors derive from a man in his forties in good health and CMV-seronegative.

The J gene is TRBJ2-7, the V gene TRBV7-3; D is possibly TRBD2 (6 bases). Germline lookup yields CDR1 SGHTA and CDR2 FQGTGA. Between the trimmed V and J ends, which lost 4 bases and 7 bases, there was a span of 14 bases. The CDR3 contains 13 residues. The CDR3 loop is CASSSGGTGEQYF. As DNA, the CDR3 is TGTGCCAGCAGCTCAGGCGGGACTGGGGAGCAGTACTTC.

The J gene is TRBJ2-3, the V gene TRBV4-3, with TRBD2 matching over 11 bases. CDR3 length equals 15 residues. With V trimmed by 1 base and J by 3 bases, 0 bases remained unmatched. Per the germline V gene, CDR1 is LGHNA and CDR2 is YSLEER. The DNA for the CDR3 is TGCGCCAGCAGCCAAGGACTAGCGGGGACAGATACGCAGTATTTT. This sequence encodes CASSQGLAGTDTQYF.

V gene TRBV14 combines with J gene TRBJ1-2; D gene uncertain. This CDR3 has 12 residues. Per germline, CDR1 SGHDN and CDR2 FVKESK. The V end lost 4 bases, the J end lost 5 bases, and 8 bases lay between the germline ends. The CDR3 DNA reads TGTGCCAGCAGCCGTTCGACATATGGCTACACCTTC. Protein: CASSRSTYGYTF.

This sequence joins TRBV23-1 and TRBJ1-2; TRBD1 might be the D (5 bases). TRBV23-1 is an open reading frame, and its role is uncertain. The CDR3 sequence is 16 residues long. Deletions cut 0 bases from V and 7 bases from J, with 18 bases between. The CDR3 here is CASSQSEGKGNSGYTF. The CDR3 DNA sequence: TGCGCCAGCAGTCAATCGGAGGGGAAGGGTAACAGTGGCTACACCTTC.

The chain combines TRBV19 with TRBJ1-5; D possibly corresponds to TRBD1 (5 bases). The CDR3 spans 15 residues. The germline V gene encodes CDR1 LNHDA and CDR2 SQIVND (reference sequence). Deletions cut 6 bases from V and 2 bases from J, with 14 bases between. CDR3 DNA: TGTGCCAGTAGGCTCGGGGGTGGCGGCAATCAGCCCCAGCATTTT. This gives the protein CASRLGGGGNQPQHF.

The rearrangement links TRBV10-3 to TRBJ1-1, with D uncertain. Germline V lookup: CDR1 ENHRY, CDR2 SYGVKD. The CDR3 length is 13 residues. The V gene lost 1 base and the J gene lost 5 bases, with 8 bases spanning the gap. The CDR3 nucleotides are TGTGCCATCAGTGAGTACGTGGAGACTGAAGCTTTCTTT. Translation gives CAISEYVETEAFF.

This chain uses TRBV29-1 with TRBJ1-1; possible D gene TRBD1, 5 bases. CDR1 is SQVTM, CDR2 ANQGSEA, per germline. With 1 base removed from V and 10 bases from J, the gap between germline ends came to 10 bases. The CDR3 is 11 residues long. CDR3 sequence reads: CSVEGTMRAFF. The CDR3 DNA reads TGCAGCGTTGAAGGGACAATGAGAGCTTTCTTT.

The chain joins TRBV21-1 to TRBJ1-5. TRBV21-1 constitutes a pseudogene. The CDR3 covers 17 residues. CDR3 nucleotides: TGTGCCAGCAGCAAAGAGTGCGGAGCTTATAGCAATCAGCCCCAGCATTTT. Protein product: CASSKECGAYSNQPQHF.

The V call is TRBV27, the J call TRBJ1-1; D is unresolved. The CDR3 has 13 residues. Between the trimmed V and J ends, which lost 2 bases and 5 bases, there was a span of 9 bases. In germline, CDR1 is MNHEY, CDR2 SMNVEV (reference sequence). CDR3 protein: CASSLRRITEAFF. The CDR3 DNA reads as TGTGCCAGCAGTTTAAGGCGGATTACTGAAGCTTTCTTT.

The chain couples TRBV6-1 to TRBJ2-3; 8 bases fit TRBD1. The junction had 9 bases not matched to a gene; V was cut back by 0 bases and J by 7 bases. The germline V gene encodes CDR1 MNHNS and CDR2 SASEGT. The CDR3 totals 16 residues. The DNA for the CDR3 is TGTGCCAGCAGTGAAGCACAGGGGGGCGCGTGGAATACGCAGTATTTT. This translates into CASSEAQGGAWNTQYF.

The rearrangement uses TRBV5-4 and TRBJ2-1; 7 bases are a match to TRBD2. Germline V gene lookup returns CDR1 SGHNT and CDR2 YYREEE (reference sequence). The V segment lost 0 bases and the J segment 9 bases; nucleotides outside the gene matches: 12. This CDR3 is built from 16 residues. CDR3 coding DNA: TGTGCCAGCAGCTTGGCAGGCGGGACTAACTATGGTGAGCAGTTCTTC. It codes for CASSLAGGTNYGEQFF.

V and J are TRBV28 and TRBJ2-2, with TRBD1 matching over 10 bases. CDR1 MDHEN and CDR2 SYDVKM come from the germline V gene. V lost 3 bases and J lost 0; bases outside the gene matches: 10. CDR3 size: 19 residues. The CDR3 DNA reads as TGTGCCAGCAGTTTGGGCCCCTGGGGACAGGGGTCGAACACCGGGGAGCTGTTTTTT. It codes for CASSLGPWGQGSNTGELFF.

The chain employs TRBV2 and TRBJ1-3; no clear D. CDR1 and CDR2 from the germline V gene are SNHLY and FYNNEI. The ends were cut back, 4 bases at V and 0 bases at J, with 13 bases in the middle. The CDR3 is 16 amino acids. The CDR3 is CASSVRVTFSGNTIYF. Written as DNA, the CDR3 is TGTGCCAGCAGTGTACGAGTCACCTTCTCTGGAAACACCATATATTTT.

The CDR3 sequence is CASSATSAGFTDTQYF. The CDR3 DNA sequence: TGTGCCAGCAGCGCTACATCGGCGGGATTCACAGATACGCAGTATTTT. The chain carries TRBV21-1 and TRBJ2-3; TRBD2, the table's D call, lacks a check against the DNA. TRBV21-1 is recorded as a pseudogene. The CDR3 spans 16 residues.

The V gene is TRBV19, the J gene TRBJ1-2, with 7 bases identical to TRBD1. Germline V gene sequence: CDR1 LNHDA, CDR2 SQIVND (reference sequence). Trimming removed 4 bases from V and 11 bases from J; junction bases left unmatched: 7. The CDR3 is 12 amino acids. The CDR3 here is CASSTDRIGYTF. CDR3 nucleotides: TGTGCCAGTAGTACGGACAGGATAGGGTACACCTTC.

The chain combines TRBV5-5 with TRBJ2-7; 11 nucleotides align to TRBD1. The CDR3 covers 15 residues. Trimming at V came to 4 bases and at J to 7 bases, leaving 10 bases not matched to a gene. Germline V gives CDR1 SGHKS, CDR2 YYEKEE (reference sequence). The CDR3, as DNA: TGTGCCAGCAGCCCCCGGACAGGGGGCTCTGGGGAGCAGTACTTC. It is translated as CASSPRTGGSGEQYF.

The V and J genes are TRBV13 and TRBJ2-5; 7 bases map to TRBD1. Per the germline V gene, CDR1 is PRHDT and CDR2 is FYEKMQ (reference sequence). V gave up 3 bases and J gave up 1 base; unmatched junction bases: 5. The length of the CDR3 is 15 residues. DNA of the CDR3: TGTGCCAGCAGCTTGAGGGCAGGGGGCCAAGAGACCCAGTACTTC. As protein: CASSLRAGGQETQYF.

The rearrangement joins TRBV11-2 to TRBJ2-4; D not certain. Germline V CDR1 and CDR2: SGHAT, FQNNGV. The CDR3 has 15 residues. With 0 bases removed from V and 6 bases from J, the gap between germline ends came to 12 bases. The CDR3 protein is CASSLDRSVGNIQYF. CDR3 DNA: TGTGCCAGCAGCTTAGATCGATCTGTCGGAAACATTCAGTACTTC.

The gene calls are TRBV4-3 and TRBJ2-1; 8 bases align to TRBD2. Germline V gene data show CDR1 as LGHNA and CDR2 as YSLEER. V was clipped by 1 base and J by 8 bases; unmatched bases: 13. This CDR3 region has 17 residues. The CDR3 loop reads CASSQVLLRGGDDEQFF. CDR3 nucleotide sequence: TGCGCCAGCAGCCAAGTCCTACTACGGGGGGGCGACGATGAGCAGTTCTTC.

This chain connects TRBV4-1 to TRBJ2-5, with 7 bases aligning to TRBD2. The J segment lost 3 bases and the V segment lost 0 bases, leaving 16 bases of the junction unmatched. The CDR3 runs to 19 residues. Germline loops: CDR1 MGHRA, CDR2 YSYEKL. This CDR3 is CASSQDYQRDQIDKETQYF. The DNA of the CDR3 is TGCGCCAGCAGCCAAGATTATCAGCGGGACCAAATAGATAAAGAGACCCAGTACTTC.

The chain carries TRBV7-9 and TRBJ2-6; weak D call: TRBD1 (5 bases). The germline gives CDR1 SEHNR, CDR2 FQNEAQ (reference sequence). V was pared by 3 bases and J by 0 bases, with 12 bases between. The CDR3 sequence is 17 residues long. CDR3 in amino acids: CASSFWQGSSGANVLTF. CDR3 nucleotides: TGTGCCAGCAGCTTTTGGCAGGGCTCCTCTGGGGCCAACGTCCTGACTTTC.

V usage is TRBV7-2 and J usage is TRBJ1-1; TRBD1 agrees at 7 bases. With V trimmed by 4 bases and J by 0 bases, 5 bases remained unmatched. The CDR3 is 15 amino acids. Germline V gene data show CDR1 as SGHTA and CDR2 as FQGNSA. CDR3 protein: CASSSQGSMNTEAFF. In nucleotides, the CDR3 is TGTGCCAGCAGCTCACAGGGGTCCATGAACACTGAAGCTTTCTTT.

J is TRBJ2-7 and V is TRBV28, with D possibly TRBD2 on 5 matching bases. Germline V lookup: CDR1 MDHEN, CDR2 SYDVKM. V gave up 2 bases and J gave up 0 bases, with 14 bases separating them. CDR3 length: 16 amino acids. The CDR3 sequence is CASSLRSGGSSYEQYF. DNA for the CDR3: TGTGCCAGCAGTTTACGGTCGGGTGGGAGCTCCTACGAGCAGTACTTC. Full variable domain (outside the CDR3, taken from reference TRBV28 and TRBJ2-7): DVKVTQSSRYLVKRTGEKVFLECVQDMDHENMFWYRQDPGLGLRLIYFSYDVKMKEKGDIPEGYSVSREKKERFSLILESASTNQTSMYLCASSLRSGGSSYEQYFGPGTRLTVT.

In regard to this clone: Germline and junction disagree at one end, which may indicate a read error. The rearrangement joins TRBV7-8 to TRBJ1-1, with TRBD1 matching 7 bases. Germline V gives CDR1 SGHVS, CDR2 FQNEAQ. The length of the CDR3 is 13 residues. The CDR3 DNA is TGTGCCAGCGGCAGACAGGGAACGAATGGGCACCACTTT. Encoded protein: CASGRQGTNGHHF.

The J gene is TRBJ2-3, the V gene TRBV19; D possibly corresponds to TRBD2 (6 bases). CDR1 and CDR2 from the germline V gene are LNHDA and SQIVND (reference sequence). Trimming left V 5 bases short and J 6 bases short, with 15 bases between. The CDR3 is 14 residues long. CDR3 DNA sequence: TGTGCCAGTAGTGGTACGGCGGGAAGGGATACGCAGTATTTT. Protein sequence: CASSGTAGRDTQYF. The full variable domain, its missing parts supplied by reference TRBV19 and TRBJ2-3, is DGGITQSPKYLFRKEGQNVTLSCEQNLNHDAMYWYRQDPGQGLRLIYYSQIVNDFQKGDIAEGYSVSREKKESFPLTVTSAQKNPTAFYLCASSGTAGRDTQYFGPGTRLTVL.

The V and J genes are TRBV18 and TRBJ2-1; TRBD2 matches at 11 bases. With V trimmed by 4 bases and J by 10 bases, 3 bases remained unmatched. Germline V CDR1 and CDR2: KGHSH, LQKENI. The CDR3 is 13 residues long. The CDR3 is CASSRGTSGEQFF. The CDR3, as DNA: TGTGCCAGCTCACGCGGGACTAGCGGCGAGCAGTTCTTC.

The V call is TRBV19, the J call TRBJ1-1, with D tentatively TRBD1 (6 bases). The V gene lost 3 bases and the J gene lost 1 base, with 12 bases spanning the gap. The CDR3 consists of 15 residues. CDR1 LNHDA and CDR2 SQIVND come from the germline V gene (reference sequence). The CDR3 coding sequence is TGTGCCAGTAGTATCGGCGGGGGCACGAACACTGAAGCTTTCTTT. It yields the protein CASSIGGGTNTEAFF.

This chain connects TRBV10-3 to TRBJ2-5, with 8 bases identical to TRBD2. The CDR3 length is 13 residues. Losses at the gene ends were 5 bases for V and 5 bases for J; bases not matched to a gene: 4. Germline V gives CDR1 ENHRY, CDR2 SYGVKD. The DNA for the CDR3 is TGTGCCATCAGTCGCGGCGGGGGGGAGACCCAGTACTTC. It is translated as CAISRGGGETQYF.

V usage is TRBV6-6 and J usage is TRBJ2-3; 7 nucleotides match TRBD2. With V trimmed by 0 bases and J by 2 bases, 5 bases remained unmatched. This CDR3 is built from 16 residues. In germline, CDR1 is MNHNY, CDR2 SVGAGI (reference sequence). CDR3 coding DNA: TGTGCCAGCAGTTACTCCGTTGCGGGGGTCACAGATACGCAGTATTTT. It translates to CASSYSVAGVTDTQYF.

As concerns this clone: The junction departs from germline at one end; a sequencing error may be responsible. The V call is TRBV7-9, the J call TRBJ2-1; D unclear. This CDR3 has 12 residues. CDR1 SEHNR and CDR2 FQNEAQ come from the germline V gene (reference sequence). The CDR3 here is CSSRLQYNEQFF. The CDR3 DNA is TGTTCCAGCCGACTCCAGTACAATGAGCAGTTCTTC.

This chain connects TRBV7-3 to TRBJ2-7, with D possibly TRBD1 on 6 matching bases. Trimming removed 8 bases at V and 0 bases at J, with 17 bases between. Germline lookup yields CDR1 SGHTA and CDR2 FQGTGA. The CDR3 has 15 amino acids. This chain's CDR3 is CASEIFDRTSYEQYF. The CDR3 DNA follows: TGTGCCAGCGAAATTTTCGACAGGACCTCCTACGAGCAGTACTTC.